This entry lists 8 T cell receptor beta chains sequenced from one sample in a study of blood T cells in healthy people across ages. A sample-barcoded 5' primer and a J-beta primer mix were used in a second PCR of roughly 6 to 11 cycles. One entry per CDR3 protein, called by TCRdb with MiXCR from the 5' RACE reads. The table has fewer than 2,000,000 distinct CDR3 sequences, roughly 43% seen once. Sequencing used blood. The receptors were sampled from a human donor in good health.

This clonotype was seen more than once but under ten times. One end of the junction is discordant with germline, which a read error may explain. The chain employs TRBV2 and TRBJ2-3; TRBD1 agrees at 8 bases. The CDR3 runs to 14 residues. Germline CDR1 reads SNHLY; CDR2 reads FYNNEI. CDR3 in amino acids: CASSAGQGADTQYF. The CDR3 DNA follows: TGCGCCAGCAGCGCCGGACAGGGAGCGGATACGCAGTATTTT.

The rearrangement joins TRBV12-3 or TRBV12-4 to TRBJ1-5; 9 bases match TRBD1. The CDR3 length is 20 residues. Trimming removed 8 bases from V and 0 bases from J; junction bases left unmatched: 20. The CDR3 here is CASSLGDPGQGSYSNQPQHF. CDR3 sequence (DNA): TGTGCCAGCTCCCTTGGCGATCCGGGACAGGGATCGTATAGCAATCAGCCCCAGCATTTT.

Regarding this clonotype: Sequence at one end of the junction differs from germline and may be a read error. V and J are TRBV20-1 and TRBJ1-2, with 7 bases matching TRBD1. The germline CDR1 and CDR2 sequences are DFQATT and SNEGSKA (reference sequence). The CDR3 sequence is 12 residues long. CDR3 sequence reads: CSASGTAYGHTF. CDR3 bases: TGCAGTGCTTCCGGGACAGCTTATGGCCACACCTTC.

This clonotype was observed a few times. This sequence joins TRBV6-2 or TRBV6-3 and TRBJ2-1; 9 positions agree with TRBD2. The V gene end was trimmed by 2 bases and the J gene end by 1 base; junction bases not matched to a gene: 12. CDR3 size: 19 residues. Germline loops: CDR1 MNHEY, CDR2 SVGEGT. CDR3 sequence (DNA): TGTGCCAGCAGTTACCCTCCCAACCTAGCGGGACAATCCTACAATGAGCAGTTCTTC. Residues: CASSYPPNLAGQSYNEQFF.

This clonotype was seen a few times. This chain links TRBV6-5 with TRBJ2-1; 10 bases agree with TRBD2. CDR1 and CDR2 (germline): MNHEY, SVGAGI. CDR3 length: 14 amino acids. V was pared by 10 bases and J by 8 bases, with 11 bases of the junction left unmatched. The CDR3 reads CATARRAGGDEQFF. CDR3 nucleotide sequence: TGTGCCACCGCCCGGCGAGCGGGGGGGGATGAGCAGTTCTTC.

On this clonotype: Germline and junction disagree at one end, which may indicate a read error. The rearrangement links TRBV12-3 or TRBV12-4 to TRBJ1-1; D is unresolved. The CDR3 runs 14 residues. This CDR3 is CVSSFSVMNTEAFF. The CDR3 DNA follows: TGTGTCAGCAGTTTTTCGGTCATGAACACTGAAGCTTTCTTT.

The chain is built from TRBV6-5 and TRBJ2-3; possible D gene TRBD2, 6 bases. Between the trimmed V and J ends, which lost 2 bases and 3 bases, there was a span of 9 bases. CDR1 MNHEY and CDR2 SVGAGI come from the germline V gene. This CDR3 is built from 14 residues. As DNA, the CDR3 is TGTGCCAGCAGTTACCCCGCGGGAACAGATACGCAGTATTTT. Encoded protein: CASSYPAGTDTQYF.

The chain couples TRBV7-9 to TRBJ2-1, with 8 positions matching TRBD1. CDR1 is SEHNR and CDR2 is FQNEAQ in the germline V gene (reference sequence). This CDR3 comprises 18 residues. Germline trimming cut 2 bases from V and 7 bases from J; bases unmatched to any gene: 16. CDR3 DNA: TGTGCCAGCAGCTTAAAATACTCGACAGGGGCCCCTCATAATGAGCAGTTCTTC. Its protein is CASSLKYSTGAPHNEQFF.